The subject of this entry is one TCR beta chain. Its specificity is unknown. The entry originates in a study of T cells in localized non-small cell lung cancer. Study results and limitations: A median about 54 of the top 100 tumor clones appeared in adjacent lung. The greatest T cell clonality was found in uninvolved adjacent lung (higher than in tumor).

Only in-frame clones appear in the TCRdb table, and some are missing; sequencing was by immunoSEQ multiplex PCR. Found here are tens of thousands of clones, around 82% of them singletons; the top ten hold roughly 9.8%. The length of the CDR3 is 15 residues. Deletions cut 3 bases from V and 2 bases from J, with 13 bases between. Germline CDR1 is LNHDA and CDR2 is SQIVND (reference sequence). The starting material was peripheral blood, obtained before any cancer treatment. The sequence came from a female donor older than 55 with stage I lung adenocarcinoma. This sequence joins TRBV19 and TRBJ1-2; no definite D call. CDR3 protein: CASSIIAGPNYGYTF. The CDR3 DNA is TGTGCCAGTAGTATTATAGCAGGCCCCAACTATGGCTACACCTTC. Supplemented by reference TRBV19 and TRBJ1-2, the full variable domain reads DGGITQSPKYLFRKEGQNVTLSCEQNLNHDAMYWYRQDPGQGLRLIYYSQIVNDFQKGDIAEGYSVSREKKESFPLTVTSAQKNPTAFYLCASSIIAGPNYGYTFGSGTRLTVV.